Below are 7 T cell receptor beta chains sequenced from a single sample in a study of T cell responses to AZD1222 COVID-19 vaccine. The repertoire was sequenced with immunoSEQ multiplex PCR; TCRdb's copy has only in-frame clones and lacks some. The repertoire holds some 150,000 clones, with around 95% as singletons. Sequenced material: peripheral blood, taken on day 0 of AZD1222 vaccination. The receptors shown here come from an adult in good health.

In its sample, this clone was seen once. This chain joins TRBV7-9 and TRBJ1-2, with a possible D match to TRBD1 (5 bases). The CDR3 is made up of 13 amino acids. Germline V gene lookup returns CDR1 SEHNR and CDR2 FQNEAQ (reference sequence). V was pared by 7 bases and J by 1 base, with 10 bases between. As DNA, the CDR3 is TGTGCCAGCACCTCGGGGGTTAACTATGGCTACACCTTC. Translated: CASTSGVNYGYTF. The full variable domain, rest sourced from reference TRBV7-9 and TRBJ1-2, is DTGVSQNPRHKITKRGQNVTFRCDPISEHNRLYWYRQTLGQGPEFLTYFQNEAQLEKSRLLSDRFSAERPKGSFSTLEIQRTEQGDSAMYLCASTSGVNYGYTFGSGTRLTVV.

The chain joins TRBV2 to TRBJ1-1, with D unclear. Trimming removed 4 bases at V and 2 bases at J, with 11 bases between. The CDR3 is made up of 14 amino acids. CDR1 is SNHLY, CDR2 FYNNEI, per germline. The CDR3: CASSVLGGNTEAFF. CDR3 bases: TGTGCCAGCAGTGTTCTTGGAGGTAACACTGAAGCTTTCTTT.

This chain joins TRBV6-5 and TRBJ2-2; either TRBD1 or TRBD2 may fit D (5 bases each). CDR1 and CDR2 (germline): MNHEY, SVGAGI. Trimming took 6 bases from V and 3 from J, leaving 14 bases between them. CDR3 length equals 15 residues. The CDR3, as DNA: TGTGCCAGCAGAACCGGGACGGTTTACACCGGGGAGCTGTTTTTT. Protein: CASRTGTVYTGELFF.

J is TRBJ1-1 and V is TRBV6-5; D gene unclear. CDR3 length equals 15 residues. The V end lost 2 bases, the J end lost 0 bases, and 10 bases lay between the germline ends. Germline CDR1 is MNHEY and CDR2 is SVGAGI. In DNA, the CDR3 is TGTGCCAGCAGTTACCATCCGAGCATGAACACTGAAGCTTTCTTT. Translation: CASSYHPSMNTEAFF.

The V and J genes are TRBV6-5 and TRBJ2-2; no clear D gene. There are 12 residues in the CDR3. The V gene lost 7 bases and the J gene lost 5 bases, with 8 bases spanning the gap. CDR1 and CDR2 from the germline V gene are MNHEY and SVGAGI. The CDR3 sequence: CASMTGTGELFF. DNA for the CDR3: TGTGCCAGCATGACCGGAACCGGGGAGCTGTTTTTT.

The table lists this clone with a count of one. The chain is built from TRBV2 and TRBJ1-5; 10 nucleotides align to TRBD1. The CDR3 consists of 14 residues. Losses at the gene ends were 6 bases for V and 5 bases for J; bases not matched to a gene: 4. CDR1 is SNHLY, CDR2 FYNNEI, per germline. In DNA, the CDR3 is TGTGCCAGCAGGGGGACAGGGGACTATCAGCCCCAGCATTTT. Its protein is CASRGTGDYQPQHF.

This chain uses TRBV27 with TRBJ2-1; 8 bases agree with TRBD1. J lost 7 bases, V lost 0 bases, and 2 bases had no gene match. CDR3 length: 14 amino acids. Germline V gene sequence: CDR1 MNHEY, CDR2 SMNVEV (reference sequence). CDR3 in DNA: TGTGCCAGCAGTTTATCCAGGGGGCGAAATGAGCAGTTCTTC. Translated: CASSLSRGRNEQFF.